This T cell receptor beta chain was recovered during a study of CD8 T cells in Susac syndrome. The CDR3 sequence is 14 residues long. Germline CDR1 and CDR2: DFQATT and SNEGSKA (reference sequence). The RNA, roughly 0.45 to 1 ug, was put through reverse transcription using random hexamers. MiXCR was run by TCRdb on the immunoSEQ multiplex PCR reads, yielding one entry per CDR3 protein. The table includes about 180,000 distinct CDR3 sequences, about 94% detected once. This receptor was taken from a human donor with Susac syndrome. The sample taken for sequencing was CD4+ T cells from PBMCs. V usage is TRBV20-1 and J usage is TRBJ2-5; 8 nucleotides align to TRBD2. The end of the DNA fits TRBJ2-1 better, so the J call may be wrong. The CDR3 spells CSVKWLAGPRPQFF. The DNA of the CDR3 is TGCAGTGTAAAATGGCTAGCGGGCCCAAGACCCCAGTTCTTC.